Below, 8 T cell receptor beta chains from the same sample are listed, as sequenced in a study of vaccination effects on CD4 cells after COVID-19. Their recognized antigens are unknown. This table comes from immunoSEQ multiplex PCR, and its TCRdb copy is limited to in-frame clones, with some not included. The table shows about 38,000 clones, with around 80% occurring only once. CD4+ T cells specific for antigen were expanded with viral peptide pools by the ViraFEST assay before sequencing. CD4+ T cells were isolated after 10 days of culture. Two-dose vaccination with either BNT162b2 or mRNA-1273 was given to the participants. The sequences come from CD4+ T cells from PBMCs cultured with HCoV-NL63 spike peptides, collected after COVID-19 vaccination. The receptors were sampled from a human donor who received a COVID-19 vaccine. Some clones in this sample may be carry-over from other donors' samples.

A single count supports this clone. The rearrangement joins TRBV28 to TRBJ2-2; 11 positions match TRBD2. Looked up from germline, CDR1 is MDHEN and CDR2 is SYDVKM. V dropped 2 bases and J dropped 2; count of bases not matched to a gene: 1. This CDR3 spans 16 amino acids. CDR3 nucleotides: TGTGCCAGCAGTTTAGGGACTAGCGGAAACACCGGGGAGCTGTTTTTT. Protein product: CASSLGTSGNTGELFF.

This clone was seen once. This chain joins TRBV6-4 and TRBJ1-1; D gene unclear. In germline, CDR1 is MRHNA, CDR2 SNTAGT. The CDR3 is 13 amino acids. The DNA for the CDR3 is TGTGTTACCAGGCACAGAGAGAACACTGAAGCTTTCTTT. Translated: CVTRHRENTEAFF.

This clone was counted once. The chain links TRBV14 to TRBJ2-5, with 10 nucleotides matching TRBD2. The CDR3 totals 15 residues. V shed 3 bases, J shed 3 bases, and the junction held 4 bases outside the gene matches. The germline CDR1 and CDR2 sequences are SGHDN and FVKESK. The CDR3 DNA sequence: TGTGCCAGCAGCCACTGGACTAGCGGTAAAGAGACCCAGTACTTC. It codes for CASSHWTSGKETQYF. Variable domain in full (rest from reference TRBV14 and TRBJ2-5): EAGVTQFPSHSVIEKGQTVTLRCDPISGHDNLYWYRRVMGKEIKFLLHFVKESKQDESGMPNNRFLAERTGGTYSTLKVQPAELEDSGVYFCASSHWTSGKETQYFGPGTRLLVL.

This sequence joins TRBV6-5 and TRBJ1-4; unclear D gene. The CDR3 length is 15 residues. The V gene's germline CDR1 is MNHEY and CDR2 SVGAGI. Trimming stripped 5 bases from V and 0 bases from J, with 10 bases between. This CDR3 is CASSPSYATNEKLFF. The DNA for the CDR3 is TGTGCCAGCAGTCCCTCGTATGCAACTAATGAAAAACTGTTTTTT.

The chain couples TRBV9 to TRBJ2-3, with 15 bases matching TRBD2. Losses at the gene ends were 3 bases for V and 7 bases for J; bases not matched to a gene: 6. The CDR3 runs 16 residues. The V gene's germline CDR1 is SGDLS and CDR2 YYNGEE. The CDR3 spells CASSATGTSGGNTQYF. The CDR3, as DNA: TGTGCCAGCAGCGCGACCGGGACTAGCGGGGGGAATACGCAGTATTTT. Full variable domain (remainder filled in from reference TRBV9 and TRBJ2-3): DSGVTQTPKHLITATGQRVTLRCSPRSGDLSVYWYQQSLDQGLQFLIQYYNGEERAKGNILERFSAQQFPDLHSELNLSSLELGDSALYFCASSATGTSGGNTQYFGPGTRLTVL.

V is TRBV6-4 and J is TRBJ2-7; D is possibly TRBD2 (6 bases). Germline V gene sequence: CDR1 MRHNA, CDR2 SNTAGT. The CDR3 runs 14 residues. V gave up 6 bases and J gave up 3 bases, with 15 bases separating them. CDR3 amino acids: CASREIGTFYEQYV. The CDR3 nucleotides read TGTGCCAGCAGAGAAATAGGGACTTTCTACGAGCAGTACGTC.

The CDR3 sequence is CASSYGVETSNEQFF. CDR3 nucleotide sequence: TGTGCCAGCAGTTACGGGGTGGAGACAAGCAATGAGCAGTTCTTC. V usage is TRBV27 and J usage is TRBJ2-1; maybe TRBD2 (5 bases). Germline CDR1 reads MNHEY; CDR2 reads SMNVEV (reference sequence). Trimming removed 4 bases from V and 6 bases from J, with 16 bases in between. The CDR3 consists of 15 residues.

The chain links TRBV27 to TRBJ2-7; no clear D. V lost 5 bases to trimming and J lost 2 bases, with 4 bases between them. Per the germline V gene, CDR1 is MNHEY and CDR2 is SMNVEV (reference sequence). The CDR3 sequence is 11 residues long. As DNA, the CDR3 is TGTGCCAGCAGTCCGACCTACGAGCAGTACGTC. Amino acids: CASSPTYEQYV.